The entry below gives a single TCR beta chain sequence along with its context. The antigen this receptor binds is unknown. The sample holds no much larger clone one base away, and base qualities are not on file. The data were taken from a study of cytomegalovirus exposure and HLA in healthy donors (dated by TCRdb to the late 2010s). Study-level background: In an earlier analysis of some 610 of the donors, 276 Gb of sequence data and 120 million or so unique TCR beta sequences from 150 million to 200 million T cells were reported. Donor age, sex, ethnicity and CMV serostatus were compiled together with the repertoire data. A later analysis re-examined previously published TCR beta repertoires from more than 550 donors and added high-resolution HLA genotyping to investigate patterns of TCR occurrence. The study used immunosequencing to profile the T cell repertoires of approximately 690 subjects and linked those repertoires to cytomegalovirus serostatus. In a later genetic analysis, genome-wide SNP genotypes for about 55% of the roughly 700 donors were used, and that subset was treated as a discovery cohort. Every discovery cohort repertoire had been produced on one sequencing platform. The number of typed donors differed by locus: roughly 629-630 for A, B, C, DRB1 and DQB1; some 540 for DQA1; 600 to 610 for DPA1; and approximately 450 for DPB1. HLA typing included class I and class II loci at four-digit resolution. To predict cytomegalovirus infection status, the study brought together high-throughput TCR immunosequencing, statistical association of individual TCRs with disease status, and machine learning. Because of strong linkage in the cohort, four to six DR-DQ haplotypes were treated as single units for association and clustering. In addition to the first cohort of 666 subjects, a separate validation cohort of approximately 130 different subjects was used. About 320 gigabases of sequencing data and roughly 90 million unique TCR sequences were included in an early release covering under 650 HLA-typed donors. To decide whether each TCR beta V gene segment behaved as functional or pseudogenic, an earlier analysis of fewer than 750 of the donors relied on high-throughput TCR beta sequencing. Rather than using new phenotypic data, the later analysis identified candidate immune exposures from TCR beta sequences and from how often those sequences occurred across donors. Among about 360 genotyped donors of the cohort, an average of about 240,000 unique TCR beta nucleotide sequences were sequenced per donor, 15% to 20% of them non-productive. The study aimed to test whether signatures of past pathogen exposure could be identified by cataloging public T cell receptors. The genetic ancestry cluster associated with self-reported Caucasian donors included about four fifths of the approximately 430 genotyped donors. What the authors observed across the whole study: A later analysis reported that several top co-occurrence clusters appeared linked to parvovirus B19, influenza, CMV and Epstein-Barr virus. Because counts were too low, 15 to 20 rarely observed V segments, including chromosome 9 orphons, were excluded from the earlier analysis of around 590 of the donors. While some public TCRs were present in many individuals, most TCR sequences turned up only very rarely across donors. Because HLA typing was missing for some donors at each locus, association tests included only the typed subset. The classifier was reported to diagnose cytomegalovirus status with high specificity and sensitivity in both the original cohort and the validation cohort. A later analysis associated 15,000 or so TCR beta sequences with specific HLA alleles at a false discovery rate of 0.05. In a later genetic analysis, fewer N-insertions in productive TCRs were reported among donors in an Asian-associated ancestry cluster than the approximately 710-donor mean. Immune exposure information for the cohort was limited to CMV serostatus. It was suggested by the authors that the approach could potentially be generalized to other disease states and immunological phenotypes. The sequencing pipeline was judged likely to have produced a cluster of highly shared sequence variants as a technical artifact. In an earlier analysis of 500 to 650 of the donors, most TCR beta V segments appeared in productive rearrangements about 90% or about 30% of the time, broadly matching IMGT annotations. A later genetic analysis associated a missense DCLRE1C variant with V-gene and J-gene trimming of TCR beta chains, and an independent cohort replicated the association. Linkage disequilibrium might explain the correlated functional status among segregating V segments, but an unknown experimental factor could not be excluded. According to a later analysis, most CMV-associated TCR beta chains appeared to be HLA-restricted, and the HLA associations seemed to be driven largely by CMV exposure. Three of the identified cytomegalovirus-associated TCR beta chains were confirmed in vitro to be specific for cytomegalovirus antigens. According to a later analysis, TCR association rates differed among HLA loci, with DRB1 alleles showing the most associated TCRs and HLA-C alleles showing the fewest. A total of roughly 160 TCR beta chains were listed by the study as associated with cytomegalovirus. This cohort had only TCR beta chains sequenced, and the lack of alpha or paired-chain data limited which features could be detected. Compared with equally common non-associated chains, HLA-associated TCR beta chains in a later analysis were more clonally expanded and had lower generation probabilities. A further reported finding was that TCR beta sequences accurately predicted the HLA-A and HLA-B alleles for most subjects in the first cohort. Presence/absence analyses assumed roughly uniform sequencing depth across donors, an assumption that may not hold. When HLA alleles, especially DR and DQ, strongly co-occurred, attributing TCR associations to individual alleles was difficult.

The library was produced with the immunoSEQ multiplex PCR assay. The multiplex PCR relied on a mix of 60 forward primers for TCR Vbeta segments and 13 reverse primers for TCR Jbeta segments. A multiplex PCR assay on genomic DNA amplified the CDR3 region of rearranged TCR beta genes. Amplified TCR beta libraries were sequenced as 87-base-pair reads on the Illumina HiSeq System. Processing in the source paper ran as follows. Across the 666 repertoires, a later analysis counted roughly 84 million unique TCR beta chains, around 10 million of which were shared by at least two donors. A nearest-neighbor algorithm error-corrected the raw reads and collapsed the reads into unique sequences, merging closely related sequences to remove PCR and sequencing errors. To assign V, D and J gene segments, CDR3 sequences were aligned to IMGT reference sequences. For a sequence to be retained, a match of at least six nucleotides was required to both a V gene segment and a J gene segment. A rearrangement was called productive if the CDR3 had no stop codons and remained in frame with V and J, and every other rearrangement was called non-productive. Following IMGT convention, CDR3 was defined as the stretch from the second conserved V-encoded cysteine to the conserved J-encoded phenylalanine. In an earlier analysis of 500 to 650 of the donors, sequences lacking an unambiguous match to a single V gene segment were excluded. In an earlier analysis of roughly 600 of the donors, a V segment was called functional when productive rearrangements were above 56.7%, and segregating when the standard deviation between donors exceeded 5%. A statistical classification framework was built for diagnosing cytomegalovirus status from the catalog of TCR beta chain sequences. A later analysis assigned V and J genes by comparing TCR nucleotide sequences with IMGT/GENE-DB human TR gene sequences. In a later analysis, CDR3 sequences and most-parsimonious VDJ recombination scenarios were assigned using the TCRdist pipeline. In a later analysis, each TCR beta chain was defined by its CDR3 amino acid sequence together with its V-gene family, and reads lacking a unique V-gene family were excluded. In a later analysis, 550 to 650 highly shared, low-generation-probability nucleotide sequences were removed to address suspected cross-contamination and a sequencing artifact. In a later analysis, a clonal expansion index was calculated for each public chain from normalized within-repertoire ranks of inferred template counts. In a later analysis, generation probabilities were computed using a VDJ recombination model fitted to out-of-frame rearrangements, and the results were checked against IGoR. Hypergeometric tests were used in a later analysis to score TCR-TCR, TCR-HLA and TCR-CMV co-occurrence, with a repertoire-size bias correction applied to the TCR pairs. A later analysis estimated false discovery rates by permuting HLA or CMV assignments 20 times. In a later analysis, co-occurring TCRs were grouped using DBSCAN, with TCRdist sequence similarity added in when clustering inside HLA-allele-positive subsets. For co-occurrence clustering, repertoires with fewer than 30,000 or more than 120,000 public chains were excluded, along with 4 to 6 repertoires with anomalous nucleotide sharing. TCRdb carries this immuneACCESS record with in-frame sequences only. Its versions omit some clonotypes, under half of them owing to an unresolved V gene in the studies checked, with the rest unexplained. D and trimming come from the DNA, and the V and J calls and clone size come from that table. The sample has about 130,000 clones on record, 65% to 80% of them singletons. The leading ten clones occupy around 1.9% of the sample.

The cohort was made up of 500 to 850 healthy bone marrow donors. At the time of sampling, all cohort members were nominally healthy, though unrecorded immune exposures were likely present. The donor was CMV seronegative and belonged to the group of over 350 seronegative cohort members. Each donor provided a peripheral blood sample, and peripheral blood mononuclear cells were used for TCR beta sequencing. The Qiagen DNeasy Blood Extraction Kit was used to extract genomic DNA from the blood cell samples. Input material: PBMCs. This receptor was identified in a woman in her thirties or forties in good health and CMV-seronegative.

The CDR3 region has the sequence CASSLAGGPYEQYF. The DNA reads as follows: TGTGCCAGCAGTCTAGCGGGAGGGCCCTACGAGCAGTACTTC. The sequence joins TRBV6-4 to TRBJ2-7; TRBD2 aligns with 12 central bases. From the germline V gene, CDR1 is MRHNA and CDR2 is SNTAGT. The CDR3 measures 14 amino acids from cysteine to phenylalanine. CDR3 DNA only is kept here, 42 bases in frame from base 1. Ends trimmed: V by 5 bases, J by 2 bases; bases unmatched to a gene: 1.